This is a list of T cell receptor beta chains from one sample in a study of control samples from healthy donors and cancer patients. Measured with immunoSEQ multiplex PCR; TCRdb has only the in-frame clones, and not every one. Of 120,000 to 150,000 clones in the sample, approximately 91% were seen once. Material: blood. These receptors all stem from a woman aged 25 to 39 in good health. The CDR3 runs from the conserved cysteine through the conserved F or W. The D gene is left open where the match is weak. Size is stated for part of the rows, as once, few or many counts, or as a class when the clone is expanded.

size | J | D | V | DNA | CDR3
NA | TRBJ1-5 | TRBD1 | TRBV2 | TGTGCCAGCAGCTTTGGACAGGAGGGTCAGCCCCAGCATTTT | CASSFGQEGQPQHF
NA | TRBJ2-1 | NA | TRBV19 | TGTGCCAGTAGCGGGGCGAGCTCCTACAATGAGCAGTTCTTC | CASSGASSYNEQFF
NA | TRBJ2-7 | NA | TRBV20-1 | TGCAGTGCTAGCTTGGACTCCTACAAGTACTTC | CSASLDSYKYF
few | TRBJ1-1 | TRBD1 | TRBV18 | TGTGCCAGCTCACCTGACAGGGGGCATAGACGCACTGAAGCTTTCTTT | CASSPDRGHRRTEAFF
NA | TRBJ2-7 | TRBD2 | TRBV4-2 | TGTGCCAGCAGCCAAGAGTTAGGACTAGCCTACGAGCAGTACTTC | CASSQELGLAYEQYF
NA | TRBJ2-7 | NA | TRBV6-5 | TGTGCCAGCAGTTCCCGGCCGGGGAGCTACGAGCAGTACTTC | CASSSRPGSYEQYF
NA | TRBJ1-1 | NA | TRBV19 | TGTGCCAGTAGTATAAACGTAAGGGCAACTGAAGCTTTCTTT | CASSINVRATEAFF
NA | TRBJ1-1 | TRBD1 | TRBV5-6 | TGTGCCAGCAGCCCACCCCCCGGGACAGGGGACACTGAAGCTTTCTTT | CASSPPPGTGDTEAFF
once | TRBJ1-5 | NA | TRBV28 | TGTGCCAGCAGTTTACGGCAGAGCAATCAGCCCCAGCATTTT | CASSLRQSNQPQHF
NA | TRBJ1-1 | NA | TRBV5-1 | TGCGCCAGCAGGACCGAAATAAAGGACACTGAAGCTTTCTTT | CASRTEIKDTEAFF
few | TRBJ1-3 | TRBD1 | TRBV28 | TGTGCCAGCAGACTATTCAGGGGGGGTGGAAACACCATATATTTT | CASRLFRGGGNTIYF
NA | TRBJ1-1 | NA | TRBV3-1/TRBV3-2 | TGTGCTTCCGCCGGGGGGAAGAACACTGAAGCTTTCTTT | CASAGGKNTEAFF
NA | TRBJ1-2 | TRBD1 | TRBV19 | TGTGCCAGTAGCGGACAGGGAAGATCCTATGGCTACACCTTC | CASSGQGRSYGYTF
NA | TRBJ2-7 | NA | TRBV11-2 | TGTGCCAGCAGTCGCACCGACGGTGCCTACGAGCAGTACTTC | CASSRTDGAYEQYF
NA | TRBJ2-3 | NA | TRBV6-6 | TGTGCCAGCAGTTACGAGGGGGAATTGAATACGCAGTATTTT | CASSYEGELNTQYF
NA | TRBJ1-1 | NA | TRBV28 | TGTGCCAGCAGGACGGACAGAACGAACACTGAAGCTTTCTTT | CASRTDRTNTEAFF
NA | TRBJ1-1 | TRBD1 | TRBV5-4 | TGTGCCAGCAGCTTACAGACAGGGGCACTGTGGAACACTGAAGCTTTCTTT | CASSLQTGALWNTEAFF
NA | TRBJ2-2 | TRBD2 | TRBV3-1/TRBV3-2 | TGTGCCAGCAGCCGTCCCGCGGGAGGCTCCAGCCCCGGGGAGCTGTTTTTT | CASSRPAGGSSPGELFF
NA | TRBJ2-1 | NA | TRBV30 | TGTGCCTGGAGTGTGAGAACATACAATGAGCAGTTCTTC | CAWSVRTYNEQFF
NA | TRBJ2-1 | NA | TRBV24-1 | TGTGCCACCCAGACAGTTAGCAGTTTAAATGAGCAGTTCTTC | CATQTVSSLNEQFF